These 17 T cell receptor beta chains were sequenced from one sample in a study of T-cell reconstitution after alpha-beta-depleted transplantation in children. Preparation of the TCRbeta library was carried out with unique molecular identifiers. TCRdb redid the calling of the PCR reads with MiXCR, one entry per CDR3 protein. This table has tens of thousands of distinct CDR3 sequences, about a sixth appearing once. The specimen comprised PBMCs, mostly from graft donor cells, sampled 360 days after TCRalphabeta/CD19-depleted stem cell transplant. All receptors come from a male patient under 10 years old who had a stem cell transplant for acute lymphoblastic leukemia, so the T cells may come from the graft donor.

This clonotype was seen more than once but under ten times. The chain recombines TRBV2 with TRBJ2-1; 8 nucleotides line up with TRBD2. The V gene's germline CDR1 is SNHLY and CDR2 FYNNEI. CDR3 size: 14 residues. The J segment lost 4 bases and the V segment lost 5 bases, leaving 4 bases of the junction unmatched. In nucleotides, the CDR3 is TGTGCCAGCAGTCGACTAGCGAAATACAATGAGCAGTTCTTC. It codes for CASSRLAKYNEQFF.

In this sample, this clonotype turned up many times. The chain recombines TRBV12-3 or TRBV12-4 with TRBJ2-7; D could derive from TRBD1 or TRBD2 (6 bases each). The CDR3 consists of 17 residues. V gave up 1 base and J gave up 4 bases, with 20 bases separating them. The CDR3 bases are TGTGCCAGCAGTTTAGGAGACGACAGGACTGGAGGGTACGAGCAGTACTTC. Translating it yields CASSLGDDRTGGYEQYF.

The chain is built from TRBV6-1 and TRBJ1-5; D perhaps matches TRBD1 (5 bases). Germline assignment: CDR1 MNHNS and CDR2 SASEGT. The CDR3 extends over 13 amino acids. V lost 6 bases, J lost 7 bases, and 13 bases lay in between. The CDR3 DNA follows: TGTGCCAGCAGGGGGAGGGGAGGGCAGCCCCAGCATTTT. Its translation: CASRGRGGQPQHF.

This clonotype came up many times. The V and J genes are TRBV5-1 and TRBJ2-1; no definite D call. V was clipped by 2 bases and J by 5 bases, with 8 bases between them. CDR3 size: 13 residues. CDR1 and CDR2 (germline): SGHRS, YFSETQ. DNA for the CDR3: TGCGCCAGCAGCTTTGTAGTAGACAATGAGCAGTTCTTC. Translating it yields CASSFVVDNEQFF.

The table lists this clonotype with many counts. The J gene is TRBJ2-7, the V gene TRBV3-1, with D maybe TRBD1 (6 bases). This CDR3 has 17 amino acids. Trimming cost V 4 bases and J 1 base, with 20 bases left between them. Germline CDR1 and CDR2: LGHDT and YNNKEL (reference sequence). The chain's CDR3 is CASSPQPGQLDSYEQYF. CDR3 DNA: TGTGCCAGCAGCCCTCAACCGGGACAACTGGATTCCTACGAGCAGTACTTC.

In this sample, this clonotype turned up a few times. This sequence joins TRBV20-1 and TRBJ2-1; possible D gene TRBD2, 6 bases. The germline V gene has CDR1 DFQATT and CDR2 SNEGSKA (reference sequence). CDR3 length: 14 amino acids. Trimming cost V 4 bases and J 2 bases, with 12 bases left between them. DNA for the CDR3: TGCAGTGCTATTCCGGGAGACCCCTACAATGAGCAGTTCTTC. Amino acid sequence: CSAIPGDPYNEQFF.

The chain carries TRBV5-1 and TRBJ2-5, with 8 bases identical to TRBD2. Germline trimming cut 2 bases from V and 1 base from J; bases unmatched to any gene: 1. Germline loops: CDR1 SGHRS, CDR2 YFSETQ. The CDR3 is 14 residues long. The CDR3 DNA follows: TGCGCCAGCAGCTTCACTAGCGGCCAAGAGACCCAGTACTTC. This gives the protein CASSFTSGQETQYF.

DNA of the CDR3: TGCAGTGCTAGAGGGACAGGGGGAAATTCACCCCTCCACTTT. Translation gives CSARGTGGNSPLHF. The chain has TRBV20-1 and TRBJ1-6; TRBD1 agrees at 10 bases. CDR3 length: 14 residues. The germline V gene encodes CDR1 DFQATT and CDR2 SNEGSKA (reference sequence). The V segment lost 1 base and the J segment 7 bases; nucleotides outside the gene matches: 1.

This clonotype was counted many times. The rearrangement links TRBV24-1 to TRBJ2-1; maybe TRBD2 (6 bases). Germline lookup yields CDR1 KGHDR and CDR2 SFDVKD. This CDR3 region has 14 residues. Trimming shortened V by 1 base and J by 8 bases, and 11 bases separated the two germline ends. The CDR3 region has the DNA TGTGCCACCAGTGATTTCACTAGCTTCGATGAGCAGTTCTTC. Residues: CATSDFTSFDEQFF.

Points on this clonotype: Mismatch with germline at one junction end may stem from a read error. For the CDR3, the DNA is TGTGCCATCAGCGCCGGGCCTTATAGCAATCAGCCCCAGCATTTT. Its protein product is CAISAGPYSNQPQHF. J is TRBJ1-5 and V is TRBV4-2; D is ambiguous. The CDR3 has 15 amino acids. Per germline, CDR1 LGHNA and CDR2 YNFKEQ.

This clonotype has a handful of counts. The genes are TRBV21-1 and TRBJ2-7; the DNA was not compared with TRBD1, the D call given in the table. TRBV21-1 is a listed pseudogene. This CDR3 is built from 13 residues. The CDR3 loop is CASSNGQTYEQYF. The CDR3 DNA sequence: TGTGCCAGCAGCAATGGACAGACCTACGAGCAGTACTTC.

The gene calls are TRBV3-1 and TRBJ2-2; 13 bases are shared with TRBD2. Germline V CDR1 and CDR2: LGHDT, YNNKEL (reference sequence). Trimming cost V 10 bases and J 6 bases; bases outside gene matches: 8. The CDR3 length is 15 residues. CDR3 coding DNA: TGTGCCACCTCCCAGGGACTAGCGGGACCCGGGGAGCTGTTTTTT. This sequence encodes CATSQGLAGPGELFF.

In nucleotides, the CDR3 is TGTGCCAGCAGCTCCCGGACACGCTACGAGCAGTACTTC. Protein sequence: CASSSRTRYEQYF. The chain couples TRBV6-1 to TRBJ2-7; TRBD1 might be the D (5 bases). CDR1 MNHNS and CDR2 SASEGT come from the germline V gene. Between the trimmed V and J ends, which lost 6 bases and 3 bases, there was a span of 12 bases. The CDR3 length is 13 residues.

This clonotype was counted ten times or more. The genes are TRBV4-1 and TRBJ2-7, with 9 bases that match TRBD1. With 6 bases clipped from V and 3 bases from J, the junction kept 6 bases outside the gene matches. This CDR3 has 14 amino acids. Germline lookup yields CDR1 MGHRA and CDR2 YSYEKL. CDR3 loop: CASREDRGNYEQYF. Here the CDR3 DNA reads TGCGCCAGCAGGGAAGACAGGGGGAACTACGAGCAGTACTTC.

The chain recombines TRBV6-5 with TRBJ2-7; 9 nucleotides line up with TRBD1. The CDR3 sequence is 15 residues long. CDR1 and CDR2 from the germline V gene are MNHEY and SVGAGI. The V and J ends lost 2 bases and 3 bases, in that order; junction bases with no gene match: 5. This CDR3 is CASSYVGQGGYEQYF. In nucleotides, the CDR3 is TGTGCCAGCAGTTACGTGGGACAGGGAGGCTACGAGCAGTACTTC.

The chain employs TRBV24-1 and TRBJ2-5; D may be TRBD1 (5 bases). The CDR3 runs 13 residues. With 5 bases removed from V and 6 bases from J, the gap between germline ends came to 12 bases. Germline-derived CDR1 and CDR2 are KGHDR and SFDVKD. CDR3 DNA: TGTGCCACCAGTGGTGGACAAGAGCAGACCCAGTACTTC. The encoded protein is CATSGGQEQTQYF.

V usage is TRBV6-2 or TRBV6-3 and J usage is TRBJ2-3, with D possibly being TRBD2 (5 bases). Trimming took 4 bases from V and 1 from J, leaving 12 bases between them. Germline CDR1 and CDR2: MNHEY and SVGEGT. CDR3 size: 15 residues. The CDR3: CASSSRLLRTDTQYF. The DNA for the CDR3 is TGTGCCAGCAGTTCCCGACTACTTCGCACAGATACGCAGTATTTT.